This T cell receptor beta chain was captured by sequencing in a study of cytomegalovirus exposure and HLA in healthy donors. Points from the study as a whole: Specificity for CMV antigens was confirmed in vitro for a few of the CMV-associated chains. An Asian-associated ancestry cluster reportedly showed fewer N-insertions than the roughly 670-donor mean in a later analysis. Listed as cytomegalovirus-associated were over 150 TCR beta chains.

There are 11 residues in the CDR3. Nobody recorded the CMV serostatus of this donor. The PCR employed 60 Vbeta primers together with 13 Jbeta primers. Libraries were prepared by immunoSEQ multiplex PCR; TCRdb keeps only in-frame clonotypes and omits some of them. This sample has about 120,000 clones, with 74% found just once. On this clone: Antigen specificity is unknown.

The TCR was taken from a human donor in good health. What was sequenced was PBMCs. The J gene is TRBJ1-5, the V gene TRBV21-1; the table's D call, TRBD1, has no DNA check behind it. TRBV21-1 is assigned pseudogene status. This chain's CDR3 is CASSTQKPQHF. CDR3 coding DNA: TGTGCCAGCAGCACCCAAAAGCCCCAGCATTTT.